This entry features one TCR beta chain sequence. TCRdb redid the calling of the reads with MiXCR, one entry per CDR3 protein. The table includes approximately 400,000 distinct CDR3 sequences, under 40% detected once. The sample comes from a study of T cell repertoires in cytomegalovirus infection. The germline V and J ends were trimmed by 6 bases and 2 bases, with 25 bases remaining between them. Germline V gene data show CDR1 as DFQATT and CDR2 as SNEGSKA (reference sequence). This CDR3 has 17 residues. V is TRBV20-1 and J is TRBJ1-1; D may be TRBD1 (6 bases). This receptor was taken from a human donor in good health (CMV status not recorded). Some clones in this sample may be carry-over from other donors' samples. The sequenced sample consisted of PBMCs. CDR3 nucleotide sequence: TGCAGTGCCCTTCCCCTTCGGACAGAAGCTTCAAACACTGAAGCTTTCTTT. It codes for CSALPLRTEASNTEAFF.